A selection of T cell receptor beta chains follows, all from one sample in a study of human T cells and chemical hapten exposure. Via MiXCR, TCRdb re-called the RACE reads, giving one row per CDR3 protein. Of some 40,000 distinct CDR3 sequences detected, around 3.6% appear once; the ten largest clones hold around 6%. The sample comprised whole blood. These TCRs come from a human donor in good health. Some clones in this sample may be carry-over from other donors' samples. Both conserved end residues are part of each CDR3. The D gene is left open where the match is weak. Size values are once, few and many counts, or a class for expanded clones, and some rows have none.

V gene,D gene,J gene,clone size,CDR3 protein,CDR3 DNA
TRBV7-2,TRBD1,TRBJ1-2,-,CASRVPGQGALGGYTF,TGTGCCAGCAGGGTCCCGGGACAGGGGGCATTGGGTGGCTACACCTTC
TRBV7-2,-,TRBJ2-3,-,CASSLAAPLSTDTQYF,TGTGCCAGCAGCTTAGCAGCGCCCTTAAGCACAGATACGCAGTATTTT
TRBV28,TRBD1,TRBJ2-3,many,CASSRIGTGGPDTQYF,TGTGCCAGCAGCCGAATAGGGACAGGGGGGCCAGATACGCAGTATTTT
TRBV2,-,TRBJ2-2,many,CASSEDGVSFAGVTGELFF,TGTGCCAGCAGTGAAGACGGGGTTTCATTCGCTGGTGTCACCGGGGAGCTGTTTTTT
TRBV11-2,-,TRBJ2-5,many,CASSLVQETQYF,TGTGCCAGCAGCTTGGTTCAAGAGACCCAGTACTTC
TRBV28,-,TRBJ2-6,many,CASSTFATGANVLTF,TGTGCCAGCTCAACATTTGCTACTGGGGCCAACGTCCTGACTTTC
TRBV5-1,TRBD2,TRBJ2-1,many,CASSKGLAGEILRDEQFF,TGCGCCAGCAGCAAAGGACTAGCGGGAGAAATTCTACGAGACGAGCAGTTCTTC
TRBV14,TRBD1,TRBJ2-1,many,CASSQRGQGHEQFF,TGTGCCAGCAGCCAGCGAGGACAGGGCCATGAGCAGTTCTTC
TRBV6-5,TRBD1,TRBJ1-1,-,CASRFRTGTATNTEAFF,TGTGCCAGCAGGTTCCGGACAGGGACAGCGACGAACACTGAAGCTTTCTTT
TRBV28,-,TRBJ1-3,-,CASSSLPLSSPSRVSSGNTIYF,TGTGCCAGCAGTTCTCTCCCCTTATCTTCACCGAGCCGGGTTTCCTCTGGAAACACCATATATTTT
TRBV7-3,-,TRBJ2-2,many,CASSLRASSANTGELFF,TGTGCCAGCAGCTTAAGAGCTTCGAGCGCCAACACCGGGGAGCTGTTTTTT
TRBV6-6,TRBD2,TRBJ2-1,-,CASSYRGLAGDEQFF,TGTGCCAGCAGTTACCGTGGACTAGCGGGAGATGAGCAGTTCTTC
TRBV23-1,-,TRBJ2-3,many,CASSQTEVPDTQYF,TGCGCCAGCAGTCAAACGGAGGTCCCAGATACGCAGTATTTT
TRBV14,-,TRBJ2-2,many,CASSQRGHTGELFF,TGTGCCAGCAGCCAGAGGGGCCACACCGGGGAGCTGTTTTTT
TRBV6-6,-,TRBJ1-1,-,CASSWGFVQRGFPDTEAFF,TGTGCCAGCAGTTGGGGGTTCGTACAGCGGGGTTTCCCGGACACTGAAGCTTTCTTT
TRBV19,-,TRBJ1-5,-,CASSIVGDNQPQHF,TGTGCCAGTAGTATAGTAGGGGACAATCAGCCCCAGCATTTT
TRBV29-1,-,TRBJ1-5,many,CSVGDYSNQPQHF,TGCAGCGTCGGGGACTATAGCAATCAGCCCCAGCATTTT
TRBV14,TRBD1,TRBJ1-2,-,CASSQVGQGDGYTF,TGTGCCAGCAGCCAAGTAGGACAGGGGGATGGCTACACCTTC
TRBV9,-,TRBJ2-7,many,CASSSIARPAPYEQYF,TGTGCCAGCAGCTCCATAGCGCGACCCGCTCCCTACGAGCAGTACTTC
TRBV23-1,-,TRBJ2-2,-,CASSQGRRNTGELFF,TGCGCCAGCAGTCAGGGGAGGCGGAACACCGGGGAGCTGTTTTTT
TRBV11-3,TRBD1,TRBJ1-4,few,CASSSNGQENSTNEKLFF,TGTGCCAGCAGCTCGAACGGACAGGAAAACTCAACTAATGAAAAACTGTTTTTT
TRBV5-1,TRBD2,TRBJ2-1,many,CASSRGSGSDREQFF,TGCGCCAGCAGCCGTGGAAGCGGGAGCGATCGGGAGCAGTTCTTC
TRBV28,-,TRBJ2-1,many,CASSFPPSLRPYNEQFF,TGTGCCAGCAGTTTTCCACCCAGCTTGAGGCCCTACAATGAGCAGTTCTTC
TRBV29-1,-,TRBJ1-1,-,CSVEDPDSYTNTEAFF,TGCAGCGTTGAAGATCCGGACAGCTATACGAACACTGAAGCTTTCTTT
TRBV6-5,TRBD2,TRBJ2-2,-,CASSSSGRAGELFF,TGTGCCAGCAGTTCTAGCGGGAGGGCTGGGGAGCTGTTTTTT
TRBV7-2,-,TRBJ1-6,many,CASSPWGAPSSYNSPLHF,TGTGCCAGCAGCCCCTGGGGGGCGCCGAGCTCCTATAATTCACCCCTCCACTTT
TRBV28,TRBD1,TRBJ1-4,few,CASSGTGLWDEKLFF,TGTGCCAGCAGTGGGACAGGGCTGTGGGATGAAAAACTGTTTTTT
TRBV28,-,TRBJ2-5,few,CASSLYGLGLGQETQYF,TGTGCCAGCAGTTTATACGGGCTGGGGCTAGGGCAGGAGACCCAGTACTTC
TRBV24-1,-,TRBJ1-2,many,CATSDSVPTGNGWRMGYTF,TGTGCCACCAGTGATTCCGTCCCGACCGGGAATGGATGGAGAATGGGCTACACCTTC
TRBV7-2,-,TRBJ2-7,few,CASSLEQAPLGEQYF,TGTGCCAGCAGCTTAGAGCAGGCCCCCTTGGGCGAGCAGTACTTC
TRBV12-3/TRBV12-4,TRBD2,TRBJ2-1,many,CASSLLAVMHNEQFF,TGTGCCAGCAGTCTCCTAGCGGTTATGCACAATGAGCAGTTCTTC
TRBV30,-,TRBJ1-5,-,CAWGRGVNQPQHF,TGTGCCTGGGGAAGGGGTGTTAATCAGCCCCAGCATTTT
TRBV4-1,TRBD1,TRBJ1-4,many,CASSQAPARDRGLATNEKLFF,TGCGCCAGCAGCCAAGCTCCAGCCCGGGACAGGGGGCTGGCAACTAATGAAAAACTGTTTTTT
TRBV28,-,TRBJ1-6,-,CASSPLSGRNSPLHF,TGTGCCAGCAGTCCTCTCTCGGGACGCAATTCACCCCTCCACTTT
TRBV14,TRBD1,TRBJ1-1,-,CASSPGQGYTEAFF,TGTGCCAGCAGCCCAGGACAGGGGTACACTGAAGCTTTCTTT
TRBV20-1,TRBD2,TRBJ2-3,many,CSARDSTLAAGTDTQYF,TGCAGTGCTAGAGATTCCACCCTAGCGGCCGGCACAGATACGCAGTATTTT
TRBV28,-,TRBJ1-2,many,CASSPLVPYGYTF,TGTGCCAGCAGTCCCCTCGTCCCGTATGGCTACACCTTC
TRBV4-2,-,TRBJ2-7,many,CASSQVYRGEQYF,TGTGCCAGCAGCCAAGTGTATAGGGGCGAGCAGTACTTC
TRBV27,TRBD1,TRBJ1-1,few,CASSLIPGQGPNTEAFF,TGTGCCAGCAGCTTGATCCCGGGACAGGGTCCGAACACTGAAGCTTTCTTT
TRBV20-1,TRBD1,TRBJ1-2,many,CSARNDRVGYTF,TGCAGTGCTAGAAATGACAGGGTCGGCTACACCTTC
TRBV7-9,-,TRBJ2-1,many,CASIPITGQPTYNEQFF,TGTGCCAGCATCCCCATAACCGGACAGCCCACCTACAATGAGCAGTTCTTC
TRBV11-2,TRBD2,TRBJ2-3,many,CASRGGVPGQYF,TGTGCCAGCAGGGGGGGGGTTCCGGGCCAGTATTTT
TRBV19,-,TRBJ2-7,many,CASSGTEPYEQYF,TGTGCCAGTAGTGGGACGGAGCCTTACGAGCAGTACTTC
TRBV20-1,-,TRBJ2-1,many,CSARVKGGVWGEQFF,TGCAGTGCTAGAGTTAAAGGGGGAGTTTGGGGTGAGCAGTTCTTC
TRBV11-2,TRBD2,TRBJ2-1,many,CASSLQREGNEQFF,TGTGCCAGCAGCTTACAACGGGAGGGGAATGAGCAGTTCTTC
TRBV20-1,TRBD1,TRBJ1-5,few,CSARAPLGQGGWSNQPQHF,TGCAGTGCCCGAGCCCCCTTGGGACAGGGGGGTTGGAGCAATCAGCCCCAGCATTTT
TRBV27,TRBD1,TRBJ1-5,many,CASSFRTGVEYGNQPQHF,TGTGCCAGCAGCTTCAGGACAGGGGTTGAGTATGGCAATCAGCCCCAGCATTTT
TRBV5-1,-,TRBJ2-7,many,CASSLGQGVDRGQYF,TGCGCCAGCAGCTTGGGGCAGGGCGTGGACCGGGGGCAGTACTTC
TRBV24-1,TRBD2,TRBJ2-1,few,CATSVRAGASDNEQFF,TGTGCCACCAGTGTTAGAGCGGGGGCATCTGACAATGAGCAGTTCTTC